The rows below give T cell receptor beta chains drawn from one sample of a study of read filtering for tumor transcriptome and immune sequencing. Each CDR3 protein is one row after TCRdb ran MiXCR on the reads. The data contain tens of thousands of distinct CDR3 sequences, 20% to 25% of them seen just once; the ten biggest clones take up roughly a sixth. Sequenced input: a population of CD138-negative cells sorted from bone marrow. All receptors come from a donor aged 40 or over with multiple myeloma. The CDR3 runs from the conserved cysteine through the conserved F or W. Expanded clones are given a class, and other clones once, few, many or no size at all.

clone size: many; V gene: TRBV10-2; J gene: TRBJ2-3; CDR3 protein: CASRQGDTQYF
clone size: many; V gene: TRBV20-1; J gene: TRBJ2-3; CDR3 protein: CSASSGTSGHTDTQYF
clone size: many; V gene: TRBV28; J gene: TRBJ2-2; CDR3 protein: CASSSAGANTGELFF
clone size: NA; V gene: TRBV6-6; J gene: TRBJ2-3; CDR3 protein: CASSFSWSADTQYF
clone size: many; V gene: TRBV7-3; J gene: TRBJ2-1; CDR3 protein: CASSLSSGTQQFF
clone size: few; V gene: TRBV6-2/TRBV6-3; J gene: TRBJ2-3; CDR3 protein: CASSYSGGADTQYF
clone size: many; V gene: TRBV5-1; J gene: TRBJ2-7; CDR3 protein: CASSSLTGNEQYF
clone size: many; V gene: TRBV3-1; J gene: TRBJ2-7; CDR3 protein: CASSHQAYEQYF
clone size: many; V gene: TRBV19; J gene: TRBJ2-2; CDR3 protein: CASRIHSGELFF
clone size: many; V gene: TRBV2; J gene: TRBJ1-5; CDR3 protein: CASSEEGGQQPQHF
clone size: many; V gene: TRBV11-2; J gene: TRBJ2-7; CDR3 protein: CASSLFSWEQYF
clone size: many; V gene: TRBV28; J gene: TRBJ1-1; CDR3 protein: CASSLTMDTEAFF
clone size: many; V gene: TRBV29-1; J gene: TRBJ2-2; CDR3 protein: CSVGRAGVDTGELFF
clone size: medium-sized; V gene: TRBV7-2; J gene: TRBJ2-2; CDR3 protein: CASSFRLAGGSDTGELFF
clone size: medium-sized; V gene: TRBV7-7; J gene: TRBJ2-5; CDR3 protein: CASSLNTEKGETQYF
clone size: many; V gene: TRBV5-1; J gene: TRBJ2-1; CDR3 protein: CASSLEGTYNEQFF
clone size: many; V gene: TRBV12-3/TRBV12-4; J gene: TRBJ1-2; CDR3 protein: CASSLERQTNYGYTF
clone size: many; V gene: TRBV29-1; J gene: TRBJ2-3; CDR3 protein: CSAGGGTQYF
clone size: many; V gene: TRBV5-5; J gene: TRBJ2-1; CDR3 protein: CASSRLGEMRYNEQFF
clone size: few; V gene: TRBV6-2/TRBV6-3; J gene: TRBJ2-1; CDR3 protein: CASSYPGLGVNGQLF
clone size: NA; V gene: TRBV29-1; J gene: TRBJ1-1; CDR3 protein: CSVEYITEAFF
clone size: medium-sized; V gene: TRBV27; J gene: TRBJ2-1; CDR3 protein: CASSFQDRDKEFF
clone size: many; V gene: TRBV5-1; J gene: TRBJ1-1; CDR3 protein: CASSPETGEAFF
clone size: NA; V gene: TRBV3-1; J gene: TRBJ1-1; CDR3 protein: CASSLAGGITEAFF
clone size: many; V gene: TRBV11-2; J gene: TRBJ2-3; CDR3 protein: CASTATSGSTDTQYF
clone size: many; V gene: TRBV19; J gene: TRBJ2-1; CDR3 protein: CASTAAGGGAYNEQFF
clone size: many; V gene: TRBV18; J gene: TRBJ2-5; CDR3 protein: CASSPYPLAQETQYF
clone size: NA; V gene: TRBV3-1; J gene: TRBJ2-3; CDR3 protein: CASSQDSFAVTQYF
clone size: many; V gene: TRBV6-1; J gene: TRBJ2-1; CDR3 protein: CASSEGSARAEQFF
clone size: many; V gene: TRBV12-3/TRBV12-4; J gene: TRBJ2-7; CDR3 protein: CASSSITGLAGVSYEQYF
clone size: many; V gene: TRBV29-1; J gene: TRBJ2-5; CDR3 protein: CSVLREQETQYF
clone size: NA; V gene: TRBV11-2; J gene: TRBJ2-1; CDR3 protein: CASSLSGQFSNEQFF
clone size: NA; V gene: TRBV15; J gene: TRBJ1-5; CDR3 protein: CATDPVPQHF
clone size: many; V gene: TRBV28; J gene: TRBJ2-7; CDR3 protein: CASSLGGSISEQYF
clone size: many; V gene: TRBV20-1; J gene: TRBJ2-7; CDR3 protein: CSARRDRGISEQYF
clone size: large; V gene: TRBV27; J gene: TRBJ2-7; CDR3 protein: CASSFRGGNEQYF
clone size: many; V gene: TRBV12-3/TRBV12-4; J gene: TRBJ2-1; CDR3 protein: CASSSGLITGVGYNEQFF
clone size: many; V gene: TRBV20-1; J gene: TRBJ2-1; CDR3 protein: CSARDLTRGGDEQFF
clone size: many; V gene: TRBV15; J gene: TRBJ2-2; CDR3 protein: CATSSWGVDTGELFF
clone size: many; V gene: TRBV27; J gene: TRBJ1-2; CDR3 protein: CASSFEGNYGYTF
clone size: many; V gene: TRBV3-1; J gene: TRBJ2-3; CDR3 protein: CASSQAGITDTQYF
clone size: many; V gene: TRBV4-1; J gene: TRBJ1-1; CDR3 protein: CASSQDLTGGLNTEAFF
clone size: many; V gene: TRBV5-4; J gene: TRBJ2-7; CDR3 protein: CASSLGKGGYEQYF
clone size: many; V gene: TRBV28; J gene: TRBJ2-5; CDR3 protein: CASSADRSGETQYF
clone size: many; V gene: TRBV28; J gene: TRBJ2-3; CDR3 protein: CASSSGQATDTQYF
clone size: NA; V gene: TRBV28; J gene: TRBJ2-1; CDR3 protein: CASSSLAGTSYNEQFF
clone size: NA; V gene: TRBV5-5; J gene: TRBJ2-5; CDR3 protein: CASSFAPGLAEETQYF
clone size: many; V gene: TRBV5-4; J gene: TRBJ2-1; CDR3 protein: CASSLAREGPHEQFF
clone size: medium-sized; V gene: TRBV12-3/TRBV12-4; J gene: TRBJ2-7; CDR3 protein: CASSSTYEQYF
clone size: few; V gene: TRBV2; J gene: TRBJ2-1; CDR3 protein: CASSGQGSYNEQFF
clone size: many; V gene: TRBV29-1; J gene: TRBJ2-2; CDR3 protein: CSVGTTPGELFF
clone size: many; V gene: TRBV29-1; J gene: TRBJ2-5; CDR3 protein: CSVGRGTGVGETQYF
clone size: NA; V gene: TRBV5-6; J gene: TRBJ2-7; CDR3 protein: CASRRLAGAHEQYF